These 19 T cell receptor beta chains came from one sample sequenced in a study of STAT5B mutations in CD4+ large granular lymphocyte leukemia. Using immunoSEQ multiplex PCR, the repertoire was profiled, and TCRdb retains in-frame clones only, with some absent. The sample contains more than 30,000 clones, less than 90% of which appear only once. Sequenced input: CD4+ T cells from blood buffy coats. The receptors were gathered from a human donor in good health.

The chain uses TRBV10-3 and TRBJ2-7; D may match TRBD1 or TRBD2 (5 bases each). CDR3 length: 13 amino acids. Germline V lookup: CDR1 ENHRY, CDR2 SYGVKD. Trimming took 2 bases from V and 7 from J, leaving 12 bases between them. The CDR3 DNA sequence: TGTGCCATCAGTGAGGGGACGTCGGGGGAGCAGTACTTC. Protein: CAISEGTSGEQYF.

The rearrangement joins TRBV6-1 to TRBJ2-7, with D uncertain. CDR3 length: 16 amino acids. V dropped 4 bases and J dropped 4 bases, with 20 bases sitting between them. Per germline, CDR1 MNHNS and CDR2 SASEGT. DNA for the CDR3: TGTGCCAGCAGTGGGATCCCCCCCCAGACCGATTACGAGCAGTACTTC. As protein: CASSGIPPQTDYEQYF.

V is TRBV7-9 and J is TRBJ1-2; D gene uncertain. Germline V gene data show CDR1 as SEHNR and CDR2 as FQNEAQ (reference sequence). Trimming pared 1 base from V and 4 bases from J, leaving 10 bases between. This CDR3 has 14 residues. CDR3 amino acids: CASSLGGSLYGYTF. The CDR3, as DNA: TGTGCCAGCAGCTTAGGTGGGAGTCTCTATGGCTACACCTTC.

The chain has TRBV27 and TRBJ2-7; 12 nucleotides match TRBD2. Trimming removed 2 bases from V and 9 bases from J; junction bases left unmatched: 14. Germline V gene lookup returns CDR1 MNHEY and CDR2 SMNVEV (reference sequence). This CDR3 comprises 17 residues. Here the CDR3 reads CASSLTPGLAGPLGQYF. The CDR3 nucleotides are TGTGCCAGCAGTTTAACCCCCGGACTAGCGGGACCTCTAGGGCAGTACTTC.

The CDR3 region is CAWSPGRVPSEQYF. CDR3 nucleotides: TGTGCCTGGAGCCCAGGAAGGGTTCCATCCGAGCAGTACTTC. The chain joins TRBV30 to TRBJ2-7; D is uncertain. The V end lost 3 bases, the J end lost 6 bases, and 18 bases lay between the germline ends. Germline lookup yields CDR1 GTSNPN and CDR2 SVGIG (reference sequence). The length of the CDR3 is 14 residues.

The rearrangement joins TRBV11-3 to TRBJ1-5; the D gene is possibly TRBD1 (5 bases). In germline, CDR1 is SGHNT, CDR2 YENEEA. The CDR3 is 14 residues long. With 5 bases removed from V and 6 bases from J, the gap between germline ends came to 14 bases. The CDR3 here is CASSPWGSGQPQHF. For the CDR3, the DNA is TGTGCCAGCAGCCCTTGGGGGTCGGGTCAGCCCCAGCATTTT. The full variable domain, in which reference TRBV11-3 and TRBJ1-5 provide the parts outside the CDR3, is EAGVVQSPRYKIIEKKQPVAFWCNPISGHNTLYWYLQNLGQGPELLIRYENEEAVDDSQLPKDRFSAERLKGVDSTLKIQPAELGDSAVYLCASSPWGSGQPQHFGDGTRLSIL.

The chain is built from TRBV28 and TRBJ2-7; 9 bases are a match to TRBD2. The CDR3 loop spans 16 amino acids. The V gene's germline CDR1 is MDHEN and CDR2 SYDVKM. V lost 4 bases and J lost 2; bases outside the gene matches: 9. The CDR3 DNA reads TGTGCCAGCAGTTCAGTAATAGCGGGAGCAGCCTACGAGCAGTACTTC. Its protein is CASSSVIAGAAYEQYF.

This chain's CDR3 is CASSRRGDYGYEQYF. CDR3 sequence (DNA): TGTGCCAGCAGCCGGCGGGGGGACTATGGCTACGAGCAGTACTTC. The V and J genes are TRBV7-2 and TRBJ2-7; 8 nucleotides agree with TRBD2. This CDR3 has 15 amino acids. The germline V gene encodes CDR1 SGHTA and CDR2 FQGNSA. V shed 5 bases, J shed 3 bases, and the junction held 9 bases outside the gene matches.

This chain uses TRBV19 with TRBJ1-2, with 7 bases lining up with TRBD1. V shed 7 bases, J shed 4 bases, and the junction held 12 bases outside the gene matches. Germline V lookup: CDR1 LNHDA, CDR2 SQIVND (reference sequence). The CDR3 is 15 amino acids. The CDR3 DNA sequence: TGTGCCAGTAAACCGGGGACAGAGCGTCCCTATGGCTACACCTTC. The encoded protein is CASKPGTERPYGYTF.

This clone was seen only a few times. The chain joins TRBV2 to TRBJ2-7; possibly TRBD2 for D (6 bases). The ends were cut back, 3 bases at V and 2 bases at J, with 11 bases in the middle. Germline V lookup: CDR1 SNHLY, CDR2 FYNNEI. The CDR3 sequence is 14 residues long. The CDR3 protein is CASSDLAVPYEQYF. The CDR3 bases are TGTGCCAGCAGTGACTTAGCGGTTCCCTACGAGCAGTACTTC.

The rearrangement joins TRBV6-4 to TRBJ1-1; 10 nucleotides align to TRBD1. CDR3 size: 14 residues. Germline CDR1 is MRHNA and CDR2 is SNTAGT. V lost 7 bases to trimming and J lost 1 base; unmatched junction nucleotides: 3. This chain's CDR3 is CASTRDRGNTEAFF. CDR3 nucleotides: TGTGCCAGCACCCGGGACAGGGGGAACACTGAAGCTTTCTTT.

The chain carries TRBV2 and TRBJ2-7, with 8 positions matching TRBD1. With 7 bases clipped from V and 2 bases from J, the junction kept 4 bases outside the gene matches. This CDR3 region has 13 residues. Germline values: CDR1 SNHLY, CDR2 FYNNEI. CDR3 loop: CASIEDRAYEQYF. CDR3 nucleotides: TGTGCCAGCATAGAGGACAGGGCCTACGAGCAGTACTTC.

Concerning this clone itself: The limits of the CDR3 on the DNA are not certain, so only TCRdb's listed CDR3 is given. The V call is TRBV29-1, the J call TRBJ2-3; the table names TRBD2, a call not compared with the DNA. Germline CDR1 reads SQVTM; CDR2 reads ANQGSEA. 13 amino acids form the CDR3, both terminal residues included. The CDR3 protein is CSVAVGSTDTRYF.

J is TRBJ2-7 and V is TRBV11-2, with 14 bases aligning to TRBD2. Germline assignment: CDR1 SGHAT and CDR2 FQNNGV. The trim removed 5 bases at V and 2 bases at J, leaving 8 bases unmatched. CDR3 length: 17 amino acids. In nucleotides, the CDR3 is TGTGCCAGCAGCCCAGGGACTAGCGGGAGCAGCCCCTACGAGCAGTACTTC. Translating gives CASSPGTSGSSPYEQYF.

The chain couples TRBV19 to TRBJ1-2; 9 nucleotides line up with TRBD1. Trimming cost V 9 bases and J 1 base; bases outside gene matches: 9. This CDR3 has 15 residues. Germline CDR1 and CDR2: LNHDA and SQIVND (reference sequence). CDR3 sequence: CASGTGGSRNYGYTF. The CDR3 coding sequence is TGTGCCAGCGGTACAGGGGGCTCCCGTAACTATGGCTACACCTTC.

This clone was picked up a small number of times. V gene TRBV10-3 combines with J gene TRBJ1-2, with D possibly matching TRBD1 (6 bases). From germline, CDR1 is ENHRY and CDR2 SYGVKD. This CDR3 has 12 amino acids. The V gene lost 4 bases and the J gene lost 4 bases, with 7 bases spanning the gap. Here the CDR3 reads CAISADSYGYTF. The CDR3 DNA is TGTGCCATCAGTGCGGACAGCTATGGCTACACCTTC.

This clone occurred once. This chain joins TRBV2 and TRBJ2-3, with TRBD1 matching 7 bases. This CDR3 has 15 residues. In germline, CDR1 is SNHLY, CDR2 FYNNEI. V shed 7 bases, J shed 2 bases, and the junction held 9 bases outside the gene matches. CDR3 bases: TGTGCCAGCAAGGGGGTGGACAGGATCACAGATACGCAGTATTTT. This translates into CASKGVDRITDTQYF.

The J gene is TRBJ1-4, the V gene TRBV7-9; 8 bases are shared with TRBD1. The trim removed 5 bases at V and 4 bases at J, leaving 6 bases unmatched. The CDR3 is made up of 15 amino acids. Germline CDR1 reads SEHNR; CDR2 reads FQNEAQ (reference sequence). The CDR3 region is CASSPTGGGNEKLFF. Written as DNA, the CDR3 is TGTGCCAGCAGCCCCACAGGGGGGGGTAATGAAAAACTGTTTTTT.

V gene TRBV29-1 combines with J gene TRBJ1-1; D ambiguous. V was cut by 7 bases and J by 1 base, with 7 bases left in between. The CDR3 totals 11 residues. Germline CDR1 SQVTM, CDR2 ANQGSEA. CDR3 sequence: CSAEKNTEAFF. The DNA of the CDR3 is TGCAGCGCCGAAAAGAACACTGAAGCTTTCTTT.